Sequencing of this T cell receptor (beta chain) was carried out in a study of T cells in Graves' hyperthyroidism and ophthalmopathy. The study, taken as a whole, reports: Model predictions of ophthalmopathy came a median approximately seven months before onset. In the blood, most expanded thyroid clonotypes above 0.001 appeared as well.

The study included ophthalmopathy patients with Clinical Activity Score at least 3, NOSPECS grade at least 4 and duration under 3 months. Diagnosis rested on symptoms, serum thyroxine and TRAb, thyroid ultrasound, and orbital computed tomography. RNA transcripts were the template for amplifying TCR beta CDR3 regions. HTBI primers were the set used in a first-round RT-PCR of the TCR CDR3. From the multiplex PCR reads, TCRdb called clonotypes with MiXCR, one entry per CDR3 protein. Among about 52,000 distinct CDR3 sequences, less than 60% were seen once, and the ten largest hold just over 9%. CDR1 and CDR2 from the germline V gene are LNHDA and SQIVND (reference sequence). The CDR3 sequence is 14 residues long. V lost 2 bases to trimming and J lost 4 bases; unmatched junction nucleotides: 1. This clonotype was found many times. Its antigen is currently unknown.

This TCR derives from a woman in her forties or fifties with Graves' ophthalmopathy. The chain carries TRBV19 and TRBJ2-3; 9 nucleotides line up with TRBD1. Sequenced material: blood. CDR3: CASSIRQGADTQYF. The CDR3, as DNA: TGTGCCAGTAGTATAAGACAGGGGGCAGATACGCAGTATTTT.